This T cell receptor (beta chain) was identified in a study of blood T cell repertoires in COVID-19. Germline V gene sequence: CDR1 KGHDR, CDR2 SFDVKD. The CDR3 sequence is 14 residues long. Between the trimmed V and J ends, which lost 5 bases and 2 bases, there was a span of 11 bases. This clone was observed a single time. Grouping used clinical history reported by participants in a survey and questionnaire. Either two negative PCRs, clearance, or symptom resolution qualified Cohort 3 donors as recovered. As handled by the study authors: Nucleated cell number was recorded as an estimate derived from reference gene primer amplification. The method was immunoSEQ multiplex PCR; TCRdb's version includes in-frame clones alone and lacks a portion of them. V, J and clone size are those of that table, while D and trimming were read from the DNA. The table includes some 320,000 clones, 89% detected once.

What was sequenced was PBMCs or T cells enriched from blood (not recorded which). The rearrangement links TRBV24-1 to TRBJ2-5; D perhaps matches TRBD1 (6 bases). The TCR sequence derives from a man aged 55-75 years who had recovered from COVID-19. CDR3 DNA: TGTGCCACCAGTGTTGGGACATCACAAGAGACCCAGTACTTC. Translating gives CATSVGTSQETQYF.